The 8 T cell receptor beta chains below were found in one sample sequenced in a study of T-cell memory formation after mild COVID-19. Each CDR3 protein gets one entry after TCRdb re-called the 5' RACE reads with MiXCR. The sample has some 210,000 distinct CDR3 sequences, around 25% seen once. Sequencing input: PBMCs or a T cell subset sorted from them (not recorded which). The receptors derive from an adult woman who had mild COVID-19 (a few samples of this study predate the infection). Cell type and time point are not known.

CDR3 sequence reads: CASGTSGRNLVAGELFF. In nucleotides, the CDR3 is TGTGCCAGCGGGACTAGCGGGAGGAACCTGGTGGCCGGGGAGCTGTTTTTT. The chain links TRBV2 to TRBJ2-2, with 15 bases fitting TRBD2. This CDR3 contains 17 residues. Trimming removed 8 bases from V and 6 bases from J; junction bases left unmatched: 10. The germline V gene has CDR1 SNHLY and CDR2 FYNNEI.

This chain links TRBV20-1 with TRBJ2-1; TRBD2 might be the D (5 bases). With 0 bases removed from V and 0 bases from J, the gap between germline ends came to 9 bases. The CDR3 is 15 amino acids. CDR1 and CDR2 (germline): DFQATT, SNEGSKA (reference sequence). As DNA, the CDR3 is TGCAGTGCTAGAGATGTAGCGAGCTCCTACAATGAGCAGTTCTTC. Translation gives CSARDVASSYNEQFF.

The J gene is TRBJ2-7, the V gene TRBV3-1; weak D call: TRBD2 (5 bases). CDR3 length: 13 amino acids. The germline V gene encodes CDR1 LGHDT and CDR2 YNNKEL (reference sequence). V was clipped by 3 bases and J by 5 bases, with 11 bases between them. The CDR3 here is CASSQPRGNEQYF. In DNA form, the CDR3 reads TGTGCCAGCAGCCAGCCTCGGGGAAACGAGCAGTACTTC.

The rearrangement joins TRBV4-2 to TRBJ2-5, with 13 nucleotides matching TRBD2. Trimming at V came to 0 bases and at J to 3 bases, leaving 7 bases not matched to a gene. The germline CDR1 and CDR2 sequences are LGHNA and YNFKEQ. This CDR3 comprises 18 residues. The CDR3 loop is CASSQDVVTSGGKETQYF. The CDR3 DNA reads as TGTGCCAGCAGCCAAGATGTAGTGACTAGCGGGGGGAAAGAGACCCAGTACTTC.

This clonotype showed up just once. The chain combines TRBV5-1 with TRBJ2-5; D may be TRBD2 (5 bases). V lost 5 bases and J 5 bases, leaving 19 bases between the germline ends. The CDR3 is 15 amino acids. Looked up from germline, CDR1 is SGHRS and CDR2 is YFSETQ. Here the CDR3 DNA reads TGCGCCAGCAGGAATGAGGGAGCAGTTTGGGAGACCCAGTACTTC. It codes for CASRNEGAVWETQYF. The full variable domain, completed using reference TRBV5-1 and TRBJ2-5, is KAGVTQTPRYLIKTRGQQVTLSCSPISGHRSVSWYQQTPGQGLQFLFEYFSETQRNKGNFPGRFSGRQFSNSRSEMNVSTLELGDSALYLCASRNEGAVWETQYFGPGTRLLVL.

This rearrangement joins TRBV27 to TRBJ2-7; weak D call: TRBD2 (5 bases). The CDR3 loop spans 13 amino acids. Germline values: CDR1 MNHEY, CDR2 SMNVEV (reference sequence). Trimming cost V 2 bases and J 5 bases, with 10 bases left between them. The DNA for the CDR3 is TGTGCCAGCAGTTTAAGACTACATCACGAGCAGTACTTC. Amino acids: CASSLRLHHEQYF.

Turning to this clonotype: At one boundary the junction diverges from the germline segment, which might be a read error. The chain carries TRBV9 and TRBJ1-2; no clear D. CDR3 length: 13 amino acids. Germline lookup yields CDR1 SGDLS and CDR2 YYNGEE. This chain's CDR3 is CASSPEEGYGYTF. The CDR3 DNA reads TGTGCCAGCAGCCCAGAGGAGGGTTATGGTTACACCTTC.

CDR3 protein: CASRGGYTGELFF. CDR3 in DNA: TGTGCCAGCAGGGGCGGGTACACCGGGGAGCTGTTTTTT. The rearrangement links TRBV7-6 to TRBJ2-2, with TRBD2 as a possible D gene (5 bases). Germline loops: CDR1 SGHVS, CDR2 FNYEAQ. The CDR3 sequence is 13 residues long. Trimming removed 6 bases at V and 3 bases at J, with 8 bases between.